This TCR beta chain derives from a study of blood T cell repertoires in COVID-19. Looking at the study overall: Italy, Spain and the United States were the sources of the convalescent and acute COVID-19 samples. PBMCs, B-cell-depleted T cells, or T cells were the source of the cDNA or gDNA that made up the material.

CDR3 size: 16 residues. Germline loops: CDR1 MNHNY, CDR2 SVGAGI (reference sequence). Trimming pared 7 bases from V and 3 bases from J, leaving 22 bases between. TCRdb's copy holds only in-frame clones and misses some; the assay was immunoSEQ multiplex PCR. Of under 250,000 clones listed, over 75% are singletons. Ages ranged from roughly 18 to 100 years, with residence in 24 US areas. The receptor was isolated from a woman aged 50 to 65 with acute COVID-19. Sequencing input: PBMCs or T cells enriched from blood (not recorded which). The J gene is TRBJ2-7, the V gene TRBV6-6; TRBD1 might be the D (6 bases). CDR3 DNA sequence: TGTGCCAGCACCCATTCCTTTACAGGGTTCGTCTACGAGCAGTACTTC. Protein product: CASTHSFTGFVYEQYF.